This TCR beta chain was recorded in a study of beta chain features in type 1 diabetes. Study results and limitations: Although PCR might favor shorter templates, it would do so equally in patients and controls. People with Type 1 diabetes carried modestly yet significantly shorter TCRB CDR3s in all four CD4+ subsets.

Using CD45RO/CCR7/CD25/CD127/CD95/CD27, CD4+ naive, central memory, regulatory and stem cell-like memory cells were sorted. After removal of 5 bases from V and 8 bases from J, the junction contained 8 bases not matched to a gene. CDR1 and CDR2 (germline): ENHRY, SYGVKD. The CDR3 consists of 14 residues. The study reverse transcribed the entire isolated RNA, so it sequenced expressed TCRB transcripts. Assay used: immunoSEQ multiplex PCR; TCRdb lists only in-frame clones, some missing. The data show 680,000 or so clones, roughly 12% seen once. On this clone itself: What it binds is unknown.

Sequencing was carried out using naive CD4+ T cells from blood. This chain links TRBV10-3 with TRBJ1-2; 10 bases fit TRBD1. The receptor's source is a man in his late teens or twenties with type 1 diabetes. CDR3 sequence: CAISQLTGGLGYTF. For the CDR3, the DNA is TGTGCCATCAGTCAATTGACAGGGGGCTTGGGCTACACCTTC.